The clone carrying this T cell receptor (beta chain) was observed at least ten times. Its antigen is as yet unknown. TCRdb reprocessed the reads via MiXCR and lists one record per CDR3 protein. In the table there are 400,000 to 550,000 distinct CDR3 sequences, 10% to 12% of which are singletons. The sample comes from a study of T cell repertoires in cytomegalovirus infection. The wider study: CMV infection and matching HLA type were both indicated by public TCR beta signatures. Study results and limitations: Based on cumulative public TCR beta family frequency, carriers of CMV plus the relevant HLA were identified. What dominated the ex vivo response were HLA-C-restricted CMV-specific TCR beta clonotypes.

Sequencing was carried out using PBMCs. This clonotype was sampled from a human donor in good health (CMV status not recorded). Some clones in this sample may be carry-over from other donors' samples.

CDR3: CASSPTAGGRTDTQYF. The CDR3 DNA reads TGTGCCAGCAGCCCCACGGCGGGGGGGCGCACAGATACGCAGTATTTT. The rearrangement joins TRBV7-3 to TRBJ2-3; 9 bases fit TRBD2. The CDR3 length is 16 residues. Germline-derived CDR1 and CDR2 are SGHTA and FQGTGA. Trimming cost V 5 bases and J 1 base; bases outside gene matches: 7.